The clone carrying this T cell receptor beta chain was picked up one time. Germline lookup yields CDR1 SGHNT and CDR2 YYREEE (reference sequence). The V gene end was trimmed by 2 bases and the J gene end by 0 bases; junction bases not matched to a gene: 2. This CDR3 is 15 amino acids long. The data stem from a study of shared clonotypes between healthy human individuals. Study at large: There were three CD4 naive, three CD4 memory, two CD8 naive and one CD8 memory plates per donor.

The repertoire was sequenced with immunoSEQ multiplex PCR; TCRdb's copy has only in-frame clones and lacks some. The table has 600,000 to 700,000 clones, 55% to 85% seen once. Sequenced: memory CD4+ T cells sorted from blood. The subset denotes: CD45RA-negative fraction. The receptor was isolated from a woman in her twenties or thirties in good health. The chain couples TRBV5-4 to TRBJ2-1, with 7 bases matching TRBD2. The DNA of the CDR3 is TGTGCCAGCAGCTTAGGGAGGGACTCCTACAATGAGCAGTTCTTC. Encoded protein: CASSLGRDSYNEQFF. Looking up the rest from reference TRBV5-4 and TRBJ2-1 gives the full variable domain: ETGVTQSPTHLIKTRGQQVTLRCSSQSGHNTVSWYQQALGQGPQFIFQYYREEENGRGNFPPRFSGLQFPNYSSELNVNALELDDSALYLCASSLGRDSYNEQFFGPGTRLTVL.